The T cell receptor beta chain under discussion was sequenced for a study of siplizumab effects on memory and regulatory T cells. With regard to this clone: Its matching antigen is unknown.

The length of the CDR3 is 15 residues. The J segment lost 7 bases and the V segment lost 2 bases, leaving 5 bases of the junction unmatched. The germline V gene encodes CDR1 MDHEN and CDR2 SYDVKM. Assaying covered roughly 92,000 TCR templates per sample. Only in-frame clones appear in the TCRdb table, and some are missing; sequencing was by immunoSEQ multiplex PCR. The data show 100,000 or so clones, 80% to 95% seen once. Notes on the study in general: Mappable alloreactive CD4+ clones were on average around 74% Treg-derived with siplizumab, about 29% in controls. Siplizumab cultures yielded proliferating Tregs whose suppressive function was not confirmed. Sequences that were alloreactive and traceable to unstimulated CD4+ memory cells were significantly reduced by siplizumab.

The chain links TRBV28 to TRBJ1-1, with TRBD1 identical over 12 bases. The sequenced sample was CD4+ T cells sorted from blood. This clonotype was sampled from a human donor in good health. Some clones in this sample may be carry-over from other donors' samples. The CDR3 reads CASSLPGTGGFEAFF. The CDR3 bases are TGTGCCAGCAGTTTACCCGGGACAGGGGGCTTTGAAGCTTTCTTT.